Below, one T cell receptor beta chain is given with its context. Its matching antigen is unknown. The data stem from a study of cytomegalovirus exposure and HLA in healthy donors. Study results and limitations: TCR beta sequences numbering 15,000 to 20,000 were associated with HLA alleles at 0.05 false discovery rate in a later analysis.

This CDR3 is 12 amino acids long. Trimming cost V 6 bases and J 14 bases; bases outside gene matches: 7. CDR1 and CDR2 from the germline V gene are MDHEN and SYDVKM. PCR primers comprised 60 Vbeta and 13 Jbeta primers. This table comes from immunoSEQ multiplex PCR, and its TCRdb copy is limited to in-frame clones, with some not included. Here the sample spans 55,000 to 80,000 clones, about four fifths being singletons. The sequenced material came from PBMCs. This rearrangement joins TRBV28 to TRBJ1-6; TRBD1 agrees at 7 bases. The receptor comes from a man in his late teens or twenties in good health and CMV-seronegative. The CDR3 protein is CASRQGLWALHF. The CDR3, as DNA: TGTGCCAGCAGACAGGGGCTTTGGGCCCTCCACTTT.